This T cell receptor beta chain is drawn from a study of shared clonotypes between healthy human individuals. Across the study: Per donor, CD8 memory used one plate, CD8 naive used two, CD4 memory used three and CD4 naive used three.

This clone showed up just once. Antigen specificity is unknown. General study findings and limits: It was the few donors that limited the genetic and exposure-history diversity represented.

Some clones are missing from TCRdb's copy, which holds only in-frame ones; the method was immunoSEQ multiplex PCR. The table records some 2 million clones, about 95% of them present only once. Naive CD8 cells comprised CD45RO-negative, CCR7-positively selected cells, excluding terminally differentiated effector memory CD45RA+ cells. The germline V gene has CDR1 SGHDT and CDR2 YYEEEE. The V and J ends lost 0 bases and 2 bases respectively, with 9 bases between them. The CDR3 runs 14 residues. Sequencing used naive CD8+ T cells sorted from blood. The chain employs TRBV5-6 and TRBJ2-7; D unclear. This clonotype was obtained from a man between 18 and 29 years old in good health. DNA for the CDR3: TGTGCCAGCAGCTTGGGGCCAGACCCCTACGAGCAGTACTTC. Translation gives CASSLGPDPYEQYF.